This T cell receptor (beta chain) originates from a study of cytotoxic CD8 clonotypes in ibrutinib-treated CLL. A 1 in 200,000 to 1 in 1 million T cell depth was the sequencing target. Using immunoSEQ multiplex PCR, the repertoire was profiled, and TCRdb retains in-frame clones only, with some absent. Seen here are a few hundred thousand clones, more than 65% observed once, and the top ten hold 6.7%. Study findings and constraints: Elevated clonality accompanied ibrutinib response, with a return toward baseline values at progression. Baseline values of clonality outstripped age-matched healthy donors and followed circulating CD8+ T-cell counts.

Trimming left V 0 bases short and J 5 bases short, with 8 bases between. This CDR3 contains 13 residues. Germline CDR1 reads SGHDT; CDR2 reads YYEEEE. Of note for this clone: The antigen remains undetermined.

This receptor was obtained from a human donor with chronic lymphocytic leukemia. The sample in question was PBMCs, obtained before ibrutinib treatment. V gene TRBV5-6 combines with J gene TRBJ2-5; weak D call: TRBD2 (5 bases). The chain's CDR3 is CASSLVSAETQYF. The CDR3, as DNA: TGTGCCAGCAGCTTGGTTAGCGCGGAGACCCAGTACTTC.